The 29 T cell receptor beta chains presented below share a single source sample, sequenced in a study of patients and donors after allogeneic stem cell transplantation. TCRdb independently ran MiXCR on the RT-PCR reads; one entry per CDR3 protein. In the table there are more than 9,000 distinct CDR3 sequences, roughly a fifth of which are singletons. Sequenced material: blood, either unsorted or a sorted T cell fraction (not recorded which). These receptors were obtained from a human donor who was either an allogeneic HSCT recipient or a stem cell or donor lymphocyte infusion donor (not recorded which). It is not recorded whose cells these are; they may come from a transplant donor.

This clonotype has only a few counts. The CDR3 DNA is TGCGCCAGCAGCCCGGTGACAGGGATCCGTCTCATGAACACTGAAGCTTTCTTT. Translation gives CASSPVTGIRLMNTEAFF. The gene calls are TRBV5-1 and TRBJ1-1; 7 bases match TRBD1. CDR1 is SGHRS, CDR2 YFSETQ, per germline. With 4 bases clipped from V and 0 bases from J, the junction kept 15 bases outside the gene matches. The CDR3 is 18 amino acids.

This rearrangement joins TRBV4-2 to TRBJ2-5, with TRBD1 matching over 11 bases. Germline lookup yields CDR1 LGHNA and CDR2 YNFKEQ. J lost 4 bases, V lost 3 bases, and 1 base had no gene match. There are 14 residues in the CDR3. The CDR3 sequence: CASSQDRGRETQYF. In nucleotides, the CDR3 is TGTGCCAGCAGCCAGGACAGGGGGCGAGAGACCCAGTACTTC.

This clonotype was recorded many times. The CDR3 DNA follows: TGCGCCAGTCAACGGGACAGGGATGAAAAACTGTTTTTT. Translating gives CASQRDRDEKLFF. This rearrangement joins TRBV5-1 to TRBJ1-4; TRBD1 aligns across 9 bases. From germline, CDR1 is SGHRS and CDR2 YFSETQ. J lost 6 bases, V lost 8 bases, and 5 bases had no gene match. This CDR3 spans 13 amino acids.

This clonotype was seen a few times. The chain uses TRBV25-1 and TRBJ2-7; 8 bases line up with TRBD1. CDR1 and CDR2 from the germline V gene are MGHDK and SYGVNS. J was trimmed by 6 bases and V by 6 bases; bases with no gene match: 10. CDR3 length: 14 amino acids. For the CDR3, the DNA is TGTGCCAGCAGCTTAGGACAGGGCTCGTCCGAGCAGTACTTC. It yields the protein CASSLGQGSSEQYF.

This clonotype has only a few counts. The V and J genes are TRBV4-1 and TRBJ2-3; 12 bases are a match to TRBD2. The V gene's germline CDR1 is MGHRA and CDR2 YSYEKL. The CDR3 sequence is 17 residues long. V gave up 2 bases and J gave up 5 bases; unmatched junction bases: 8. CDR3 in amino acids: CASSQSPSGGALDTQYF. CDR3 nucleotide sequence: TGCGCCAGCAGCCAATCCCCTAGCGGGGGGGCCTTAGATACGCAGTATTTT.

The chain uses TRBV12-3 or TRBV12-4 and TRBJ2-6; a possible D gene is TRBD2 (7 bases). This CDR3 has 18 amino acids. The germline V and J ends were trimmed by 5 bases and 1 base, with 18 bases remaining between them. Here the CDR3 DNA reads TGTGCCAGCAGTCTTACGCGGGGGCGTGGTTCTGGGGCCAACGTCCTGACTTTC. Protein product: CASSLTRGRGSGANVLTF.

This chain uses TRBV24-1 with TRBJ2-3; 8 bases are a match to TRBD1. V shed 3 bases, J shed 4 bases, and the junction held 5 bases outside the gene matches. Germline V lookup: CDR1 KGHDR, CDR2 SFDVKD. The CDR3 runs 15 residues. The CDR3 coding sequence is TGTGCCACCAGTGATAATGGACAGGGCGCAGATACGCAGTATTTT. This gives the protein CATSDNGQGADTQYF.

The rearrangement uses TRBV7-2 and TRBJ1-6; D is perhaps TRBD1 (5 bases). The V end was cut by 0 bases, the J end by 7 bases, with 10 bases between. Germline CDR1 and CDR2: SGHTA and FQGNSA. The length of the CDR3 is 15 residues. CDR3 loop: CASSLAGALNSPLHF. CDR3 bases: TGTGCCAGCAGCTTAGCCGGGGCTTTAAATTCACCCCTCCACTTT.

This clonotype was observed a few times. The chain couples TRBV20-1 to TRBJ2-1; TRBD2 matches at 10 bases. Germline loops: CDR1 DFQATT, CDR2 SNEGSKA (reference sequence). CDR3 length: 14 residues. With V trimmed by 5 bases and J by 5 bases, 6 bases remained unmatched. The CDR3 DNA follows: TGCAGTGCTGAGCGGGGGGGCAGGAACAATGAGCAGTTCTTC. As protein: CSAERGGRNNEQFF.

The V call is TRBV30, the J call TRBJ1-4; TRBD1 aligns across 7 bases. Trimming cost V 4 bases and J 5 bases; bases outside gene matches: 4. The germline gives CDR1 GTSNPN, CDR2 SVGIG (reference sequence). This CDR3 contains 13 residues. The CDR3 DNA reads as TGTGCCTGGAACAGGGGAGGGAATGAAAAACTGTTTTTT. Protein sequence: CAWNRGGNEKLFF.

The rearrangement links TRBV5-1 to TRBJ2-5, with D hard to call. CDR3 length: 13 amino acids. Trimming removed 1 base from V and 5 bases from J, with 9 bases in between. Germline V CDR1 and CDR2: SGHRS, YFSETQ. CDR3 region: CASSLYSPETQYF. In DNA form, the CDR3 reads TGCGCCAGCAGCTTGTATTCCCCGGAGACCCAGTACTTC.

This clonotype was found a few times. The chain is built from TRBV5-1 and TRBJ1-2; the match to TRBD1 covers 8 bases. V lost 4 bases, J lost 6 bases, and 8 bases stayed unmatched. Germline CDR1 and CDR2: SGHRS and YFSETQ. The CDR3 consists of 14 residues. The DNA of the CDR3 is TGCGCCAGCAGCCCGGGACAGGAGGTGGATGGCTACACCTTC. Protein product: CASSPGQEVDGYTF.

This clonotype occurred a few times. The gene calls are TRBV5-1 and TRBJ2-7; 9 nucleotides align to TRBD1. This CDR3 is 15 amino acids long. V lost 0 bases to trimming and J lost 6 bases; unmatched junction nucleotides: 7. Germline values: CDR1 SGHRS, CDR2 YFSETQ. The CDR3 coding sequence is TGCGCCAGCAGCTTGGGGACAGGGGTGTTAGGCGAGCAGTACTTC. It specifies CASSLGTGVLGEQYF.

This clonotype was picked up a small number of times. CDR3 in DNA: TGTGCCAGCAGCCAAAGTTATAATCAGCCCCAGCATTTT. Its translation is CASSQSYNQPQHF. This chain links TRBV3-1 with TRBJ1-5, with D unresolved. The CDR3 covers 13 residues. Germline V gives CDR1 LGHDT, CDR2 YNNKEL (reference sequence). The V end lost 2 bases, the J end lost 4 bases, and 6 bases lay between the germline ends.

This clonotype has just a few counts. The chain combines TRBV11-2 with TRBJ2-5, with D unclear. The germline V gene has CDR1 SGHAT and CDR2 FQNNGV. The CDR3 totals 12 residues. The ends were cut back, 1 base at V and 6 bases at J, with 6 bases in the middle. As DNA, the CDR3 is TGTGCCAGCAGCTTAGGATTGCAGACCCAGTACTTC. It specifies CASSLGLQTQYF. The whole variable domain, remainder taken from reference TRBV11-2 and TRBJ2-5, is EAGVAQSPRYKIIEKRQSVAFWCNPISGHATLYWYQQILGQGPKLLIQFQNNGVVDDSQLPKDRFSAERLKGVDSTLKIQPAKLEDSAVYLCASSLGLQTQYFGPGTRLLVL.

This clonotype was counted between two and nine times. This chain uses TRBV7-9 with TRBJ1-1; D remains unclear. This CDR3 is built from 13 residues. Germline loops: CDR1 SEHNR, CDR2 FQNEAQ (reference sequence). V was trimmed by 2 bases and J by 0 bases, leaving 4 bases between them. CDR3 in amino acids: CASSLFVNTEAFF. Written as DNA, the CDR3 is TGTGCCAGCAGCTTATTTGTGAACACTGAAGCTTTCTTT.

The table lists this clonotype with a few counts. The chain uses TRBV5-1 and TRBJ2-1, with D unresolved. From germline, CDR1 is SGHRS and CDR2 YFSETQ. This CDR3 has 14 amino acids. V was shortened by 5 bases and J by 4 bases, with 13 bases between the two germline ends. The CDR3 region has the DNA TGCGCCAGCAGTCTGACACAACCTTACAATGAGCAGTTCTTC. Protein: CASSLTQPYNEQFF.

This clonotype was picked up many times. The V and J genes are TRBV5-1 and TRBJ1-2; D may be TRBD1 (5 bases). The CDR3 extends over 14 amino acids. CDR1 is SGHRS, CDR2 YFSETQ, per germline. Deletions cut 0 bases from V and 2 bases from J, with 8 bases between. CDR3 DNA: TGCGCCAGCAGCTTGGACGGACAAAACTATGGCTACACCTTC. This sequence encodes CASSLDGQNYGYTF.

This chain connects TRBV10-3 to TRBJ1-3, with a tentative D call TRBD1 (5 bases). The CDR3 has 16 residues. Germline V gene lookup returns CDR1 ENHRY and CDR2 SYGVKD. V was trimmed by 3 bases and J by 9 bases, leaving 21 bases between them. DNA for the CDR3: TGTGCCATCAGTGACAACATGGTAGGGGCCCCCAGCACCATATATTTT. As protein: CAISDNMVGAPSTIYF.

The J gene is TRBJ2-7, the V gene TRBV15, with D possibly being TRBD1 (5 bases). CDR3 length: 15 residues. Germline values: CDR1 LNHNV, CDR2 YYDKDF (reference sequence). The V end lost 2 bases, the J end lost 6 bases, and 17 bases lay between the germline ends. This chain's CDR3 is CATSRNPQVASEQYF. The CDR3 region has the DNA TGTGCCACCAGCAGAAACCCACAGGTTGCCTCCGAGCAGTACTTC.

The V and J genes are TRBV19 and TRBJ1-6; TRBD1 might be the D (5 bases). Germline V gene lookup returns CDR1 LNHDA and CDR2 SQIVND (reference sequence). V lost 2 bases and J 5 bases, leaving 16 bases between the germline ends. This CDR3 is built from 17 residues. The DNA of the CDR3 is TGTGCCAGTAGTATAATATCCGGGACGGAAAATAATTCACCCCTCCACTTT. Amino acids: CASSIISGTENNSPLHF.

The chain joins TRBV12-3 or TRBV12-4 to TRBJ1-1; 7 nucleotides line up with TRBD1. This CDR3 comprises 17 residues. Trimming at V came to 7 bases and at J to 1 base, leaving 15 bases not matched to a gene. The CDR3 reads CASTLGGLTLQNTEAFF. The CDR3 nucleotides are TGTGCCAGCACCCTAGGGGGCTTGACCCTACAGAACACTGAAGCTTTCTTT.

The V and J genes are TRBV2 and TRBJ1-4, with 9 bases lining up with TRBD1. The length of the CDR3 is 14 residues. Germline V CDR1 and CDR2: SNHLY, FYNNEI. The J segment lost 7 bases and the V segment lost 6 bases, leaving 6 bases of the junction unmatched. The DNA for the CDR3 is TGTGCCAGCAGAGAGACAGGGGGTAGTGAAAAACTGTTTTTT. Protein product: CASRETGGSEKLFF.

This clonotype was recorded a few times. The chain recombines TRBV5-8 with TRBJ1-2, with D maybe TRBD1 (6 bases). The V end lost 4 bases, the J end lost 4 bases, and 14 bases lay between the germline ends. The CDR3 is made up of 14 amino acids. Germline values: CDR1 SGHTS, CDR2 YDEGEE. DNA for the CDR3: TGTGCCAGCAGCCCGTACAGGGTCTCCTATGGCTACACCTTC. Protein: CASSPYRVSYGYTF.

The rearrangement joins TRBV5-1 to TRBJ2-3; 10 bases are a match to TRBD2. Germline lookup yields CDR1 SGHRS and CDR2 YFSETQ. The CDR3 totals 14 residues. The J segment lost 5 bases and the V segment lost 3 bases, leaving 3 bases of the junction unmatched. CDR3 amino acids: CASSSERGGDTQYF. The CDR3 DNA follows: TGCGCCAGCAGCTCCGAGCGGGGGGGAGATACGCAGTATTTT.

Many counts were recorded for this clonotype. The chain uses TRBV7-9 and TRBJ1-1; a weak D match, TRBD1 (5 bases). Per the germline V gene, CDR1 is SEHNR and CDR2 is FQNEAQ (reference sequence). This CDR3 has 15 residues. V shed 1 base and J shed 3 bases, with 12 bases lying between them. The CDR3 loop reads CASSLGWGADTEAFF. The DNA for the CDR3 is TGTGCCAGCAGCTTAGGATGGGGCGCAGACACTGAAGCTTTCTTT. The complete variable domain, with remaining parts taken from reference TRBV7-9 and TRBJ1-1, reads DTGVSQNPRHKITKRGQNVTFRCDPISEHNRLYWYRQTLGQGPEFLTYFQNEAQLEKSRLLSDRFSAERPKGSFSTLEIQRTEQGDSAMYLCASSLGWGADTEAFFGQGTRLTVV.

This clonotype was recorded many times. The rearrangement joins TRBV5-6 to TRBJ1-1; no clear D. Trimming removed 4 bases from V and 1 base from J, with 8 bases in between. Germline loops: CDR1 SGHDT, CDR2 YYEEEE. CDR3 length equals 13 residues. CDR3 region: CASSRSGNTEAFF. In DNA form, the CDR3 reads TGTGCCAGCAGCCGTAGCGGGAACACTGAAGCTTTCTTT.

This clonotype showed up just a few times. The V gene is TRBV12-3 or TRBV12-4, the J gene TRBJ2-7; TRBD2 agrees at 12 bases. There are 15 residues in the CDR3. The V and J ends lost 6 bases and 2 bases, in that order; junction bases with no gene match: 5. The CDR3 nucleotides are TGTGCCAGCAGGGACGGACTAGCGGGAACCTACGAGCAGTACTTC. This gives the protein CASRDGLAGTYEQYF.

This clonotype was observed at least ten times. The chain couples TRBV7-2 to TRBJ2-2, with D perhaps TRBD2 (5 bases). CDR3 length equals 13 residues. CDR1 and CDR2 from the germline V gene are SGHTA and FQGNSA. The germline V and J ends were trimmed by 7 bases and 4 bases, with 10 bases remaining between them. The CDR3 sequence is CASTLGGTGELFF. In DNA form, the CDR3 reads TGTGCCAGCACCCTTGGAGGCACCGGGGAGCTGTTTTTT.